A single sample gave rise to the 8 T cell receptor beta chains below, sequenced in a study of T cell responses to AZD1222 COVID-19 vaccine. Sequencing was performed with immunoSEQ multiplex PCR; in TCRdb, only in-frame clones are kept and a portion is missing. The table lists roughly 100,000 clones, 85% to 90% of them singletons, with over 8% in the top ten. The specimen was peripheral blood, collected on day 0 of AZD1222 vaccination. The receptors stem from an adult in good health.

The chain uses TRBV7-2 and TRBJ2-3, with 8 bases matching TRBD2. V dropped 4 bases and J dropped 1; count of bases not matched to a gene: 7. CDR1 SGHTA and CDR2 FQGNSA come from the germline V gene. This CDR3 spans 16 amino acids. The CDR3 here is CASSSLTSARTDTQYF. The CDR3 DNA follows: TGTGCCAGCAGCTCCTTGACTAGCGCCCGCACAGATACGCAGTATTTT.

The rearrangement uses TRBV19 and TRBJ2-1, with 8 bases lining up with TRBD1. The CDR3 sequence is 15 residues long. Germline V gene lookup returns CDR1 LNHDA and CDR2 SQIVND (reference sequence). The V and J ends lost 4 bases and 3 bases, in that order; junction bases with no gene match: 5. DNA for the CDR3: TGTGCCAGTAGTAAGGACAGGGCCCACTACAATGAGCAGTTCTTC. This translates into CASSKDRAHYNEQFF.

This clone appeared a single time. CDR3 DNA sequence: TGCGCCAGCAGCTCGACTAGAGGCGAGCAGTACTTC. Its protein product is CASSSTRGEQYF. V and J are TRBV5-1 and TRBJ2-7, with D tentatively TRBD2 (6 bases). The CDR3 extends over 12 amino acids. Between the trimmed V and J ends, which lost 3 bases and 6 bases, there was a span of 10 bases. Germline CDR1 and CDR2: SGHRS and YFSETQ.

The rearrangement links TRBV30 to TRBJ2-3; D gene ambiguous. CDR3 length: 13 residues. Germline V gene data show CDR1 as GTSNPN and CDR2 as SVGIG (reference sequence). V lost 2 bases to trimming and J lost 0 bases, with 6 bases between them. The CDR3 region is CAWSYGSTDTQYF. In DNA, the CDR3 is TGTGCCTGGAGTTACGGGAGCACAGATACGCAGTATTTT.

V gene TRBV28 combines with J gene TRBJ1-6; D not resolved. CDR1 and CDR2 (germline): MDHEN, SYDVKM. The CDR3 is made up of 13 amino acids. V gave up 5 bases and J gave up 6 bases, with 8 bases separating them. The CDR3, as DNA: TGTGCCAGCAGTGTGCCCCTTAATTCACCCCTCCACTTT. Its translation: CASSVPLNSPLHF.

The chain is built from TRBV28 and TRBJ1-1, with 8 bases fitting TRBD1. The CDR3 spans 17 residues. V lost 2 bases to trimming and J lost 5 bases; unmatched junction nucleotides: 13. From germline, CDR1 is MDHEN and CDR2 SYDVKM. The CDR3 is CASSLPTQGARFTEAFF. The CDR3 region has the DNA TGTGCCAGCAGTTTACCGACCCAGGGGGCAAGGTTTACTGAAGCTTTCTTT. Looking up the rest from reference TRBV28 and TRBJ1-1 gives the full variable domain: DVKVTQSSRYLVKRTGEKVFLECVQDMDHENMFWYRQDPGLGLRLIYFSYDVKMKEKGDIPEGYSVSREKKERFSLILESASTNQTSMYLCASSLPTQGARFTEAFFGQGTRLTVV.

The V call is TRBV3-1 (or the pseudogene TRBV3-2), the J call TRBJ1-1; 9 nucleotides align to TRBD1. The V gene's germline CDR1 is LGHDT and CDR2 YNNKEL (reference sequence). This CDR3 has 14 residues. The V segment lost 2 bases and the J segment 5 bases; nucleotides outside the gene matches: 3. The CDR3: CASSQTGGRTEAFF. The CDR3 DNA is TGTGCCAGCAGCCAAACAGGGGGCAGGACTGAAGCTTTCTTT.

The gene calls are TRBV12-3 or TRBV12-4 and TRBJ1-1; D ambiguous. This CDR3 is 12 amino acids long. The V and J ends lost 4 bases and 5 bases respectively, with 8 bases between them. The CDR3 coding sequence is TGTGCCAGCAGTTCCCGGGCTACTGAAGCTTTCTTT. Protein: CASSSRATEAFF.